This T cell receptor beta chain was profiled in a study of cytomegalovirus exposure and HLA in healthy donors. The study ran its PCR with 60 Vbeta and 13 Jbeta primers. Sequencing used immunoSEQ multiplex PCR; TCRdb keeps in-frame clones, though not all of them. Of over 200,000 clones in the sample, around 89% were seen once. Study-wide results and caveats: The authors enumerated around 150 TCR beta chains as linked to cytomegalovirus.

In regard to this clone: Antigen unknown.

This clonotype originated in a woman under 30 in good health and CMV-seronegative. Material for sequencing was PBMCs.

Here the CDR3 DNA reads TGTGCCAGCAGTGACTCCATTTTCGGGAGGGCGGATACGCAGTATTTT. It is translated as CASSDSIFGRADTQYF. The chain uses TRBV6-4 and TRBJ2-3, with TRBD2 matching 8 bases. The CDR3 contains 16 residues. Unmatched junction bases numbered 8, after V lost 0 bases and J lost 6 bases. The germline V gene has CDR1 MRHNA and CDR2 SNTAGT.